This T cell receptor beta chain was retrieved from a study of PD-L1 blockade in urothelial cancer. Whole-study context: When blood samples were assessed, the median T cell count was 141,255.

Synthetic templates analogous to TCR were spiked into all PCRs individually. This table comes from immunoSEQ multiplex PCR, and its TCRdb copy is limited to in-frame clones, with some not included. Of 50,000 to 55,000 clones in the sample, 70% to 90% were seen once. Time point described: peripheral blood 6 weeks after treatment start. Trimming took 5 bases from V and 2 from J, leaving 9 bases between them. This CDR3 spans 13 amino acids. Germline-derived CDR1 and CDR2 are SGHVS and FQNEAQ. This chain uses TRBV7-8 with TRBJ1-1; D remains ambiguous. This receptor was obtained from a man aged 60-69 years with urothelial cancer. This material consisted of PBMCs, taken around atezolizumab (anti-PD-L1) treatment. DNA of the CDR3: TGTGCCAGCAGCCTCAGATTAAACACTGAAGCTTTCTTT. Amino acids: CASSLRLNTEAFF.